Each of the 10 T cell receptor beta chains below was sequenced from the same sample in a study of OX40 agonist ivuxolimab in advanced cancers. The library was prepared using the immunoSEQ multiplex PCR assay. Here the immuneACCESS table is served through TCRdb, limited to in-frame sequences with V and J called. Missing clones are a known gap in these copies; in checked studies unresolved V genes cover under half, and the rest lacks a known reason. This sample gives about 32,000 clones in total; around 90% of them show up just once. The top ten hold around 4.8% of the sample. The sample in question was CD4+ or CD8+ T cells sorted from blood, obtained in a trial of the OX40 agonist ivuxolimab. The receptors come from an adult with an advanced solid tumor such as melanoma, head and neck, liver or kidney cancer.

This chain joins TRBV9 and TRBJ2-3; unclear D gene. V lost 0 bases to trimming and J lost 1 base, with 12 bases between them. The germline V gene encodes CDR1 SGDLS and CDR2 YYNGEE. The CDR3 length is 16 residues. The CDR3 DNA reads TGTGCCAGCAGCGTAGGGGGTGGAGTCGGCACAGATACGCAGTATTTT. Translated: CASSVGGGVGTDTQYF. Using reference TRBV9 and TRBJ2-3 for the parts outside the CDR3, the full variable domain is DSGVTQTPKHLITATGQRVTLRCSPRSGDLSVYWYQQSLDQGLQFLIQYYNGEERAKGNILERFSAQQFPDLHSELNLSSLELGDSALYFCASSVGGGVGTDTQYFGPGTRLTVL.

Worth noting for this clone: Compared with germline, one end of the junction differs, possibly owing to a read error. The CDR3 protein is CAWSVRGRAYNEQFF. CDR3 in DNA: TGTGCCTGGAGTGTACGCGGGAGGGCCTATAATGAGCAGTTCTTC. This sequence joins TRBV30 and TRBJ2-1; 9 bases are shared with TRBD2. Germline V gives CDR1 GTSNPN, CDR2 SVGIG (reference sequence). The CDR3 is 15 residues long. Full variable domain (remainder filled in from reference TRBV30 and TRBJ2-1): SQTIHQWPATLVQPVGSPLSLECTVEGTSNPNLYWYRQAAGRGLQLLFYSVGIGQISSEVPQNLSASRPQDRQFILSSKKLLLSDSGFYLCAWSVRGRAYNEQFFGPGTRLTVL.

This chain joins TRBV28 and TRBJ1-5, with a weak D call TRBD1 (6 bases). From germline, CDR1 is MDHEN and CDR2 SYDVKM. Trimming removed 7 bases at V and 2 bases at J, with 15 bases between. This CDR3 spans 15 amino acids. CDR3 nucleotides: TGTGCCAGCACCAAACAGGGCCGAGGCAATCAGCCCCAGCATTTT. Protein: CASTKQGRGNQPQHF.

Here the CDR3 reads CASSTETGTANSPLHF. Written as DNA, the CDR3 is TGTGCCAGCAGTACAGAAACCGGGACAGCAAATTCACCCCTCCACTTT. V and J are TRBV28 and TRBJ1-6, with TRBD1 matching 7 bases. The CDR3 sequence is 16 residues long. Germline values: CDR1 MDHEN, CDR2 SYDVKM. V lost 5 bases and J lost 7; bases outside the gene matches: 11.

The chain links TRBV21-1 to TRBJ2-3; the table assigns TRBD1, which was not confirmed against the DNA. TRBV21-1 corresponds to a pseudogene. The CDR3 length is 17 residues. The CDR3 DNA follows: TGTGCCAGCTCTCCCCGGGACAGGGACTTTAGCACAGATACGCAGTATTTT. This gives the protein CASSPRDRDFSTDTQYF.

The rearrangement joins TRBV11-2 to TRBJ2-5; 8 nucleotides align to TRBD1. Germline CDR1 SGHAT, CDR2 FQNNGV. Trimming cost V 2 bases and J 5 bases; bases outside gene matches: 7. The CDR3 is 15 residues long. DNA for the CDR3: TGTGCCAGCAGCTTACAGGGGGCGGGGAGGGAGACCCAGTACTTC. This codes for CASSLQGAGRETQYF.

This clone was picked up one time. The V call is TRBV27, the J call TRBJ2-1; the D gene is possibly TRBD2 (6 bases). Trimming removed 6 bases from V and 4 bases from J, with 16 bases in between. CDR3 length: 15 residues. Germline V gives CDR1 MNHEY, CDR2 SMNVEV (reference sequence). The CDR3 region is CASSRDSHPYNEQFF. For the CDR3, the DNA is TGTGCCAGCAGCAGGGACTCCCATCCATACAATGAGCAGTTCTTC.

The gene calls are TRBV27 and TRBJ2-1; no reliable D call. The germline gives CDR1 MNHEY, CDR2 SMNVEV (reference sequence). V lost 6 bases and J 2 bases, leaving 11 bases between the germline ends. The CDR3 is 14 amino acids. The DNA for the CDR3 is TGTGCCAGCAGCTGGTTAGGGCCCTACAATGAGCAGTTCTTC. Its translation is CASSWLGPYNEQFF.

The rearrangement uses TRBV7-9 and TRBJ1-1; weak D call: TRBD1 (5 bases). The CDR3 runs to 15 residues. Trimming removed 3 bases at V and 0 bases at J, with 11 bases between. CDR1 SEHNR and CDR2 FQNEAQ come from the germline V gene (reference sequence). The CDR3 nucleotides read TGTGCCAGCAGCTTTCTTGGGGGACTGAACACTGAAGCTTTCTTT. Translated: CASSFLGGLNTEAFF.

CDR3 loop: CATSRHFGHPSSYEQYF. As DNA, the CDR3 is TGTGCCACCAGCAGACACTTCGGCCACCCTAGTAGCTACGAGCAGTACTTC. The chain is built from TRBV15 and TRBJ2-7; D unclear. This CDR3 has 17 amino acids. Germline V lookup: CDR1 LNHNV, CDR2 YYDKDF (reference sequence). With 2 bases removed from V and 3 bases from J, the gap between germline ends came to 20 bases.